These 4 T cell receptor beta chains were all obtained from the same sample, sequenced in a study of blood T cell repertoires in COVID-19. Sequencing was performed with immunoSEQ multiplex PCR; in TCRdb, only in-frame clones are kept and a portion is missing. The data show 76,000 or so clones, roughly nine tenths seen once. The sequenced material came from peripheral blood. These receptors were taken from a man older than 75 in a cohort sampled during active COVID-19.

The rearrangement joins TRBV10-3 to TRBJ2-3; 8 nucleotides agree with TRBD2. CDR1 and CDR2 (germline): ENHRY, SYGVKD. This CDR3 is 11 amino acids long. CDR3 region: CSGGGTDTQYF. For the CDR3, the DNA is TGTTCGGGAGGGGGAACAGATACGCAGTATTTT.

This clone has just a few counts. The chain couples TRBV24-1 to TRBJ2-3; D is undetermined. Trimming shortened V by 4 bases and J by 2 bases, and 9 bases separated the two germline ends. The CDR3 has 14 residues. In germline, CDR1 is KGHDR, CDR2 SFDVKD. The CDR3 nucleotides read TGTGCCACCAGTGAAAGCCCCTTCACAGATACGCAGTATTTT. This sequence encodes CATSESPFTDTQYF.

This chain connects TRBV28 to TRBJ2-2; TRBD2 matches at 10 bases. CDR3 length: 15 residues. After removal of 7 bases from V and 0 bases from J, the junction contained 2 bases not matched to a gene. The germline V gene encodes CDR1 MDHEN and CDR2 SYDVKM. The DNA for the CDR3 is TGTGCCAGCACTAGCGGGGGAGCGAACACCGGGGAGCTGTTTTTT. Protein sequence: CASTSGGANTGELFF.

This clone showed up just a few times. The J gene is TRBJ1-6, the V gene TRBV5-3, with 7 bases aligning to TRBD1. TRBV5-3 is noted as an ORF with a role that remains uncertain. With V trimmed by 4 bases and J by 2 bases, 9 bases remained unmatched. CDR3 length equals 17 residues. Here the CDR3 reads CARSNKDRRPYNSPLHF. DNA for the CDR3: TGTGCCAGAAGCAACAAGGACAGGAGACCCTATAATTCACCCCTCCACTTT.